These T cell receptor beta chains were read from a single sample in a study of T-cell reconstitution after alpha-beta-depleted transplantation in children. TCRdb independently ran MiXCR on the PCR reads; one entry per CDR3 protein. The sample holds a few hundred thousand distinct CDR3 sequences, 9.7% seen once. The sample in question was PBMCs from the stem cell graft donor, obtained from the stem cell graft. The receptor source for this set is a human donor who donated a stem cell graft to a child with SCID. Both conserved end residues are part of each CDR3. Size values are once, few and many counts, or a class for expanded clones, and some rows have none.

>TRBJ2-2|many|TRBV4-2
CASSQDGPRGEDGELFF
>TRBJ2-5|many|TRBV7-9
CASSLVHREETQYF
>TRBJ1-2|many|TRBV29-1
CSVEDGNYGYTF
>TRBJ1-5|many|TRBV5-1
CASSLEGGRNQPQHF
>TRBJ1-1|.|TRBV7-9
CASSRMDGGNSEAFF
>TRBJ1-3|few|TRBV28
CASSLGLTRGNTIYF
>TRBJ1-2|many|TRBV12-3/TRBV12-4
CASTLQGAQGYGYTF
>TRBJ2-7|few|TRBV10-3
CAISDRQGGSYEQYF
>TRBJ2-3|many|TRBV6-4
CASSNRRTGGELGDTTDTQYF
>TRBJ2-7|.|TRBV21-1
CASSKVGPKEPLTYEQYF
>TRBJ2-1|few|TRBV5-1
CASSLASGASYNEQFF
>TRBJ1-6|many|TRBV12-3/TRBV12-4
CASSLGAGTENSPLHF
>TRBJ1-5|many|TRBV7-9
CASSKGGNQPQHF
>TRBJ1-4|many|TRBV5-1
CASSGGTEVATNEKLFF
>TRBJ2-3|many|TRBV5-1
CASSSLDGSVDTQYF
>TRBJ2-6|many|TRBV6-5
CASSYSVPGANVLTF
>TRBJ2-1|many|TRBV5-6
CASSLGPGQSQGEQFF
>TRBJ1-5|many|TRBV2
CASSLRLDQPQHF
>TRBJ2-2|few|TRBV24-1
CATGGAHTGELFF
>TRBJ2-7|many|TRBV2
CASSSGIFYEQYF
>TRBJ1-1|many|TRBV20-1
CSARDRKGLTEAFF
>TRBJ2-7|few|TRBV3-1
CASSPGGRSSYEQYF
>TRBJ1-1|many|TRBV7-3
CASSPRGGGTEAFF
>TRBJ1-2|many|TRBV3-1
CASSHGTGNGYTF
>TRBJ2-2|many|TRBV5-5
CASSLHFQQAGELFF
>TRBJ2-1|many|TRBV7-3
CASSLEEGTAKFF
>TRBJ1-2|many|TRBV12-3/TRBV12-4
CASSPGQAAGGYTF
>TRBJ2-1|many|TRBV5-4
CASSAGLASYNEQFF
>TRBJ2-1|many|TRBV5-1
CASSRAGNEQFF
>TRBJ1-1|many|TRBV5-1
CASRLDRKNTEAFF
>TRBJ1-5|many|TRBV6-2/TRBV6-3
CASSSDGPRGPQHF
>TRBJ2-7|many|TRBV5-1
CASSLYHSHEQYF
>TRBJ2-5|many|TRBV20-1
CSAPRDSQTQYF
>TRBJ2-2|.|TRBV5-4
CASSLGRWVQGQRTGVLFF
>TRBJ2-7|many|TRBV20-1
CSARGGTEQYF
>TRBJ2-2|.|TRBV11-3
CASSPAFGSNTGELFF
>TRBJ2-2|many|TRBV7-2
CASSIQGHTGELFF
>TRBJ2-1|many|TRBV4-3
CASSHFSGGENNEQFF
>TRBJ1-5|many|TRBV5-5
CASSLAASVQPQHF
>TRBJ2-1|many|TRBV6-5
CASSLFPSGLAGIYNEQFF
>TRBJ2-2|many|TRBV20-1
CSADRLTFNTGELFF
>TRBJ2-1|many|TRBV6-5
CASSSTIAGTYNEQFF
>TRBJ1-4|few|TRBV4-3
CASSRLLSAGDEKLFF
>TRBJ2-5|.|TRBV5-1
CASSPSGGTPLRRETQYF
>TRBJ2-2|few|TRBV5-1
CASSSASRTADTGELFF
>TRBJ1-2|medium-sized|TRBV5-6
CASSLVEQNYGYTF
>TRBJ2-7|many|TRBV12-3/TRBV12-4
CASSFGTGGEQYF
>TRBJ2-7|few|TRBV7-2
CASSLEQGRYEQYF
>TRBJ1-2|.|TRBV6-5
CASSFEGRYGYTF
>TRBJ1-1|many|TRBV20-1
CSGGPRNTEAFF
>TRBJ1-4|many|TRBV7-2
CASSFRSPTNEKLFF
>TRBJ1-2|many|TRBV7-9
CASRTISRDDEYGYTF
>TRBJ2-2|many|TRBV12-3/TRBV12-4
CASSLGRHTGELFF